A selection of T cell receptor beta chains follows, all from one sample in a study of blood T cell repertoires in COVID-19. Some clones are missing from TCRdb's copy, which holds only in-frame ones; the method was immunoSEQ multiplex PCR. The sample records about 190,000 clones, roughly nine tenths being singletons. The source material was peripheral blood. Receptors originate from a man aged 25-45 years with acute or convalescent COVID-19. The CDR3 runs from the conserved cysteine through the conserved F or W. A D gene is named only where the DNA matches it firmly. Clone size, where shown, is once, few, many, or a class for clones that have expanded.

v_call: TRBV24-1; d_call: TRBD2; j_call: TRBJ2-1; clone_size: -; cdr3_aa: CATSDLGLADSNNEQFF; cdr3_nt: TGTGCCACCAGTGACTTGGGACTAGCGGACTCTAACAATGAGCAGTTCTTC
v_call: TRBV7-9; d_call: -; j_call: TRBJ1-3; clone_size: -; cdr3_aa: CASSRQETGNTIYF; cdr3_nt: TGTGCCAGCAGCCGACAAGAGACTGGAAACACCATATATTTT
v_call: TRBV10-1; d_call: -; j_call: TRBJ1-1; clone_size: -; cdr3_aa: CASSRTGYTEAFF; cdr3_nt: TGCGCCAGCAGTCGAACAGGGTACACTGAAGCTTTCTTT
v_call: TRBV5-6; d_call: TRBD1; j_call: TRBJ1-3; clone_size: -; cdr3_aa: CASSFTGGSSGNTIYF; cdr3_nt: TGTGCCAGCAGCTTTACAGGGGGCAGCTCTGGAAACACCATATATTTT
v_call: TRBV7-9; d_call: -; j_call: TRBJ1-6; clone_size: -; cdr3_aa: CASSLGSSAGATYNSPLHF; cdr3_nt: TGTGCCAGCAGCTTAGGTAGTTCGGCGGGGGCCACCTATAATTCACCCCTCCACTTT
v_call: TRBV28; d_call: TRBD2; j_call: TRBJ2-7; clone_size: -; cdr3_aa: CASSLSSAGEAYEQYF; cdr3_nt: TGTGCCAGCAGTTTATCATCAGCGGGAGAGGCCTACGAGCAGTACTTC
v_call: TRBV27; d_call: TRBD1; j_call: TRBJ2-3; clone_size: -; cdr3_aa: CASRRDRRTDTQYF; cdr3_nt: TGTGCCAGCAGAAGGGACAGAAGAACAGATACGCAGTATTTT
v_call: TRBV12-3/TRBV12-4; d_call: -; j_call: TRBJ1-1; clone_size: -; cdr3_aa: CASSLAGGTEAFF; cdr3_nt: TGTGCCAGCAGTTTAGCAGGAGGCACTGAAGCTTTCTTT
v_call: TRBV12-3/TRBV12-4; d_call: -; j_call: TRBJ1-6; clone_size: -; cdr3_aa: CASSRMRYSPLHF; cdr3_nt: TGTGCCAGCAGTAGGATGAGGTATTCACCCCTCCACTTT
v_call: TRBV9; d_call: TRBD1; j_call: TRBJ1-3; clone_size: -; cdr3_aa: CASSATGSSGNTIYF; cdr3_nt: TGTGCCAGCAGCGCGACAGGGAGCTCTGGAAACACCATATATTTT
v_call: TRBV30; d_call: -; j_call: TRBJ1-1; clone_size: -; cdr3_aa: CAWSAHGNTEAFF; cdr3_nt: TGTGCCTGGAGTGCTCACGGGAACACTGAAGCTTTCTTT
v_call: TRBV10-2; d_call: TRBD1; j_call: TRBJ1-5; clone_size: once; cdr3_aa: CASSEGTVFNQPQHF; cdr3_nt: TGCGCCAGCAGTGAGGGGACAGTTTTCAATCAGCCCCAGCATTTT
v_call: TRBV6-2/TRBV6-3; d_call: -; j_call: TRBJ1-1; clone_size: -; cdr3_aa: CASSYSMRALFRAFF; cdr3_nt: TGTGCCAGCAGTTACTCGATGCGGGCCCTTTTTAGAGCTTTCTTT
v_call: TRBV19; d_call: TRBD2; j_call: TRBJ2-5; clone_size: -; cdr3_aa: CASSSTSGRETQYF; cdr3_nt: TGTGCCAGTAGTTCTACTAGCGGTAGGGAGACCCAGTACTTC
v_call: TRBV5-1; d_call: TRBD2; j_call: TRBJ2-1; clone_size: -; cdr3_aa: CASSLRTSGSSYNEQFF; cdr3_nt: TGCGCCAGCAGCTTAAGGACTAGCGGGAGCTCCTACAATGAGCAGTTCTTC
v_call: TRBV30; d_call: -; j_call: TRBJ1-1; clone_size: -; cdr3_aa: CAWRSPGYTEAFF; cdr3_nt: TGTGCCTGGAGATCGCCGGGGTACACTGAAGCTTTCTTT
v_call: TRBV30; d_call: TRBD1; j_call: TRBJ1-2; clone_size: -; cdr3_aa: CAWNDRGSYGYTF; cdr3_nt: TGTGCCTGGAACGACAGGGGATCCTATGGCTACACCTTC
v_call: TRBV10-1; d_call: -; j_call: TRBJ2-3; clone_size: once; cdr3_aa: CASSVRDKVDTQYF; cdr3_nt: TGCGCCAGCAGTGTCCGGGATAAGGTGGATACGCAGTATTTT
v_call: TRBV3-1/TRBV3-2; d_call: -; j_call: TRBJ2-1; clone_size: once; cdr3_aa: CASSQDPAADYNEQFF; cdr3_nt: TGTGCCAGCAGCCAAGATCCAGCGGCCGATTACAATGAGCAGTTCTTC
v_call: TRBV5-1; d_call: -; j_call: TRBJ2-1; clone_size: -; cdr3_aa: CASSLETGVRYNEQFF; cdr3_nt: TGCGCCAGCAGCTTGGAAACGGGAGTAAGGTACAATGAGCAGTTCTTC
v_call: TRBV28; d_call: -; j_call: TRBJ1-6; clone_size: -; cdr3_aa: CASSRDIHNSPLHF; cdr3_nt: TGTGCCAGCAGCCGGGACATCCATAATTCACCCCTCCACTTT
v_call: TRBV28; d_call: TRBD1; j_call: TRBJ2-3; clone_size: -; cdr3_aa: CASSFLGQFTDTQYF; cdr3_nt: TGTGCCAGCAGTTTCTTGGGACAGTTCACAGATACGCAGTATTTT
v_call: TRBV27; d_call: -; j_call: TRBJ1-2; clone_size: -; cdr3_aa: CANKPLCPYYGYTF; cdr3_nt: TGTGCCAACAAACCCTTGTGCCCTTACTATGGCTACACCTTC
v_call: TRBV4-1; d_call: TRBD2; j_call: TRBJ2-1; clone_size: -; cdr3_aa: CASSQPGLAQHEQFF; cdr3_nt: TGCGCCAGCAGCCAACCGGGACTAGCGCAGCATGAGCAGTTCTTC
v_call: TRBV11-2; d_call: TRBD2; j_call: TRBJ2-1; clone_size: -; cdr3_aa: CASSPTDWRGGLDEQFF; cdr3_nt: TGTGCCAGCAGCCCCACCGATTGGCGGGGGGGCTTAGATGAGCAGTTCTTC
v_call: TRBV9; d_call: TRBD1; j_call: TRBJ2-1; clone_size: -; cdr3_aa: CASSSRDSSYNEQFF; cdr3_nt: TGTGCCAGCAGCTCGAGGGACAGCTCCTACAATGAGCAGTTCTTC
v_call: TRBV14; d_call: -; j_call: TRBJ1-1; clone_size: -; cdr3_aa: CASSPRGQNTEAFF; cdr3_nt: TGTGCCAGCAGCCCTAGGGGTCAGAACACTGAAGCTTTCTTT
v_call: TRBV9; d_call: TRBD1; j_call: TRBJ1-6; clone_size: -; cdr3_aa: CASSAQGDNSPLHF; cdr3_nt: TGTGCCAGCAGCGCACAGGGGGATAATTCACCCCTCCACTTT
v_call: TRBV9; d_call: TRBD1; j_call: TRBJ1-5; clone_size: -; cdr3_aa: CASSVGGQGGQPQHF; cdr3_nt: TGTGCCAGCAGCGTTGGGGGACAGGGGGGTCAGCCCCAGCATTTT
v_call: TRBV28; d_call: TRBD2; j_call: TRBJ2-3; clone_size: few; cdr3_aa: CASTGGGVPRGDTQYF; cdr3_nt: TGTGCCAGCACGGGCGGGGGGGTACCGCGAGGGGATACGCAGTATTTT
v_call: TRBV11-2; d_call: -; j_call: TRBJ1-4; clone_size: -; cdr3_aa: CASSLVQLTNEKLFF; cdr3_nt: TGTGCCAGCAGCTTAGTTCAGTTGACTAATGAAAAACTGTTTTTT
v_call: TRBV20-1; d_call: TRBD1; j_call: TRBJ1-1; clone_size: -; cdr3_aa: CSASRDSKAFF; cdr3_nt: TGCAGTGCTAGTCGGGACAGTAAAGCTTTCTTT
v_call: TRBV28; d_call: -; j_call: TRBJ1-5; clone_size: -; cdr3_aa: CASREQVGSQPQHF; cdr3_nt: TGTGCCAGCAGAGAACAGGTAGGAAGTCAGCCCCAGCATTTT
v_call: TRBV7-8; d_call: TRBD2; j_call: TRBJ2-2; clone_size: -; cdr3_aa: CASSPPPESRGGFTGELFF; cdr3_nt: TGTGCCAGCAGCCCCCCGCCCGAGAGCCGGGGGGGATTTACCGGGGAGCTGTTTTTT
v_call: TRBV19; d_call: -; j_call: TRBJ1-1; clone_size: -; cdr3_aa: CASSTRTSQAFF; cdr3_nt: TGTGCCAGTAGTACACGGACTTCTCAAGCTTTCTTT
v_call: TRBV27; d_call: -; j_call: TRBJ2-6; clone_size: -; cdr3_aa: CASSSVGSGANVLTF; cdr3_nt: TGTGCCAGCAGCTCCGTCGGTTCTGGGGCCAACGTCCTGACTTTC
v_call: TRBV5-6; d_call: TRBD1; j_call: TRBJ2-7; clone_size: -; cdr3_aa: CASSFLGTGGVEQYF; cdr3_nt: TGTGCCAGCAGCTTCCTAGGGACAGGGGGAGTCGAGCAGTACTTC
v_call: TRBV29-1; d_call: TRBD1; j_call: TRBJ2-3; clone_size: once; cdr3_aa: CSVGQGASTDTQYF; cdr3_nt: TGCAGCGTTGGACAGGGGGCTAGCACAGATACGCAGTATTTT
v_call: TRBV30; d_call: -; j_call: TRBJ2-1; clone_size: -; cdr3_aa: CAWARVPISYNEQFF; cdr3_nt: TGTGCCTGGGCCCGGGTACCGATCTCCTACAATGAGCAGTTCTTC
v_call: TRBV12-5; d_call: TRBD2; j_call: TRBJ2-5; clone_size: -; cdr3_aa: CASGLATGRGQETQYF; cdr3_nt: TGTGCTAGTGGTTTGGCGACCGGGAGGGGCCAAGAGACCCAGTACTTC
v_call: TRBV18; d_call: -; j_call: TRBJ1-3; clone_size: -; cdr3_aa: CASSRSEIGGNTIYF; cdr3_nt: TGTGCCAGCTCACGGTCCGAGATCGGGGGTAACACCATATATTTT
v_call: TRBV27; d_call: TRBD2; j_call: TRBJ2-1; clone_size: -; cdr3_aa: CASKEAGARGNEQFF; cdr3_nt: TGTGCCAGCAAAGAAGCGGGGGCCCGGGGCAATGAGCAGTTCTTC
v_call: TRBV11-1; d_call: TRBD1; j_call: TRBJ1-5; clone_size: -; cdr3_aa: CASSQDRGQPQHF; cdr3_nt: TGTGCCAGCAGCCAGGACAGGGGACAGCCCCAGCATTTT
v_call: TRBV10-2; d_call: -; j_call: TRBJ1-1; clone_size: once; cdr3_aa: CARGKGTEAFF; cdr3_nt: TGCGCCAGAGGAAAGGGGACTGAAGCTTTCTTT
v_call: TRBV19; d_call: -; j_call: TRBJ1-2; clone_size: -; cdr3_aa: CASSRGQATYGYTF; cdr3_nt: TGTGCCAGTAGTAGGGGGCAGGCGACCTATGGCTACACCTTC